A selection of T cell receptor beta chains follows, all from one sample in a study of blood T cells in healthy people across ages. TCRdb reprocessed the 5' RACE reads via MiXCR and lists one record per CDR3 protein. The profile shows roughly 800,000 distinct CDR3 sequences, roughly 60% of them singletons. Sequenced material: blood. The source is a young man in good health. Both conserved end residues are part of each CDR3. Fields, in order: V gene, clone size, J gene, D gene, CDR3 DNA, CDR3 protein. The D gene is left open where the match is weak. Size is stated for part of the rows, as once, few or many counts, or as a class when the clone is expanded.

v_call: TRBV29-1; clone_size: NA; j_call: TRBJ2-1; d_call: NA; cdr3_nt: TGCAGCGTTGAGGTGCAGGTTGTCTACAATGAGCAGTTCTTC; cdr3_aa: CSVEVQVVYNEQFF
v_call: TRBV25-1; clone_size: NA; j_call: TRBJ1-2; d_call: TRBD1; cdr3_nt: TGTGCCAGCAGTCCCAGACCTCGACAGGGAGGCAACTATGGCTACACCTTC; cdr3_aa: CASSPRPRQGGNYGYTF
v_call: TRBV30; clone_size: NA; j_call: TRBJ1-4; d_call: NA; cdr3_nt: TGTGCCTCATATCGGGGCAGATCAACTAATGAAAAACTGTTTTTT; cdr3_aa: CASYRGRSTNEKLFF
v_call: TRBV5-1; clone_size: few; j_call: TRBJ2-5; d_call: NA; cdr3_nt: TGCGCCAGCTCCATCGAGGGTGATGAGCAGTACTTC; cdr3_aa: CASSIEGDEQYF
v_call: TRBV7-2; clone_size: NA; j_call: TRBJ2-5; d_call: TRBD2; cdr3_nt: TGTGCCAGCAGCTTAGCGAAGCTAGCGGGAGGGTACCAAGAGACCCAGTACTTC; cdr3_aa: CASSLAKLAGGYQETQYF
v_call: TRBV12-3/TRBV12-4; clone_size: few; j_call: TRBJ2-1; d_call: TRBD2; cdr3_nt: TGTGCCAGCACCACTAGCGGGGGGGTTTACAATGAGCAGTTCTTC; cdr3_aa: CASTTSGGVYNEQFF
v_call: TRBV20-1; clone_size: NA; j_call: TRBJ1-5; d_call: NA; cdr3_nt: TGCAGTGGCCGTGAGATGGGGGTCCAGCATTTT; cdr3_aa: CSGREMGVQHF
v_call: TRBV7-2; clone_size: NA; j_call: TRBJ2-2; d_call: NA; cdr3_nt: TGTGCCAGCAGCTTTATAGCGCGCGGGGAGCTGTTTTTT; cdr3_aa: CASSFIARGELFF
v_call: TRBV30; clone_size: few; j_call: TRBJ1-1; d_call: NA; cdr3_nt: TGTGCCTGGAGTCAGGAGGCATACACGGCTTTCTTT; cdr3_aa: CAWSQEAYTAFF
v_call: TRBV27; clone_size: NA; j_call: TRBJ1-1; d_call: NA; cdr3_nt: TGTGCCAGCAGTTCGCAACAGGGAGGGGAAGCTTTCTTT; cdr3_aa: CASSSQQGGEAFF
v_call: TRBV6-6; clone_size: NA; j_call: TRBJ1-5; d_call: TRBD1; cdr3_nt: TGTGCCAGCAGTTACACCCCGGGACAGGGAGGGAATCAGCCCCAGCATTTT; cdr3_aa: CASSYTPGQGGNQPQHF
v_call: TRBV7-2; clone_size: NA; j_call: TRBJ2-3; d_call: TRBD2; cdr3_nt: TGTGCCAGCAGCTTATTGACTAGCAGGAGCACAGATACGCAGTATTTT; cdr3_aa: CASSLLTSRSTDTQYF
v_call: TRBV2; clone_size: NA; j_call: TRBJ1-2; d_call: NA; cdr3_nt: TGTGCCAGCAGTGAAGTCCCAACATATGGCTACACCTTC; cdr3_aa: CASSEVPTYGYTF
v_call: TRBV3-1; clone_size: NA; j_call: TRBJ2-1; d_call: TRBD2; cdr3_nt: TGTGCCAGCAGTCGACAAGCGGGAGGATACAATGAGCAGTTCTTC; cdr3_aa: CASSRQAGGYNEQFF
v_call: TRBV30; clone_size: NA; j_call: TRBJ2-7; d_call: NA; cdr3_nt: TGTGTCTGGGCGCGGAGCACCTACGAGCAGTACTTC; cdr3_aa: CVWARSTYEQYF
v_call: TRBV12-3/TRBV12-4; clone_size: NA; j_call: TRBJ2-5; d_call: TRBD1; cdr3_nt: TGTGCCAGCAGCGGGGACAGCCGAACCCAGTACTTC; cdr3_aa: CASSGDSRTQYF
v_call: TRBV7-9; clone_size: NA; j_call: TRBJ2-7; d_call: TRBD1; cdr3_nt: TGTGCCAGCAGCCAACCTAGGACAGGGCAGATCCTTGGCATTCGGTACTTC; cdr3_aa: CASSQPRTGQILGIRYF
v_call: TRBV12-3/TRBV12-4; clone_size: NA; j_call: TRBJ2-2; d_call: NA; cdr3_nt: TGTGCCAGCAGTCGCGGCAGGGCGCTGGTCACCGGGGAGCTGTTTTTT; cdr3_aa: CASSRGRALVTGELFF
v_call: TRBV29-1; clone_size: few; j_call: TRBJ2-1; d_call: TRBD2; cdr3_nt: TGCAGCGTGAACGGACTAGCGGGTAGCTCCTACAATGAGCAGTTCTTC; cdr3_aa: CSVNGLAGSSYNEQFF
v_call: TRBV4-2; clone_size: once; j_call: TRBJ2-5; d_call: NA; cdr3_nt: TGTGCCAGCAGCCAAGAAGTTCGGGGCGGGGTGGGCGGAGAGACCCAGTACTTC; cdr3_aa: CASSQEVRGGVGGETQYF
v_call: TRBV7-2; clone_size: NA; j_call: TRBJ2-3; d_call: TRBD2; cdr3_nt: TGTGCCAGCAGCCAGCGGGATTTCGCAGATACGCAGTATTTT; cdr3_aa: CASSQRDFADTQYF
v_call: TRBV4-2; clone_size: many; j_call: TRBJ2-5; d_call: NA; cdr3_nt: TGTGCCAGCAGCCAAGAGAGTCGAGAGACCCAGTACTTC; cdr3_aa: CASSQESRETQYF
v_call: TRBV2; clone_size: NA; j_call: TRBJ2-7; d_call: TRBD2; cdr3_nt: TGTGCCAGCAGTGGGGTAGCGGGAACCTACGAGCAGTACTTC; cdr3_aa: CASSGVAGTYEQYF
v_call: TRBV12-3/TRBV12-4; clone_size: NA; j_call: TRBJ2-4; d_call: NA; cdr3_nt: TGTGCCGGCAGTGTGGGACAACCTCCTAATAACATTCAGTACTTC; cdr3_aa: CAGSVGQPPNNIQYF
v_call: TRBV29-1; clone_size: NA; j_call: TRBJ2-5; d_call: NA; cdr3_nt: TGCAGCGTTGACCGGTCGCCAGAGACCCAGTACTTC; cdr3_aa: CSVDRSPETQYF
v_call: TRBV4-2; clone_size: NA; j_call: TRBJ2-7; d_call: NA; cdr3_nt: TGTGCCAGCAGCCAAGACGGTGGTTCTAGCGCGTCCTACGAGCAGTACTTC; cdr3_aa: CASSQDGGSSASYEQYF
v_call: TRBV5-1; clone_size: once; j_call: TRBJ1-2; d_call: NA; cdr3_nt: TGCGCCAGCAGCTTGGGTACGGCCGACTATGGCTACACCTTC; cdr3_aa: CASSLGTADYGYTF
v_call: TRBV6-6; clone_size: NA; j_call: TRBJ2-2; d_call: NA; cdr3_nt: TGTGCCAGCAGTTACGGAGGTAGTACGAACACCGGGGAGCTGTTTTTT; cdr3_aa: CASSYGGSTNTGELFF
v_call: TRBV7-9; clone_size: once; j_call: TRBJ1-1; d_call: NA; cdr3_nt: TGTGCCAGCGGAGGGCGGAACACTGAAGCTTTCTTT; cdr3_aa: CASGGRNTEAFF
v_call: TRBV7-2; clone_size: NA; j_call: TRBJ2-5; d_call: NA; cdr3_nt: TGTGCCAGCAGCTTTCTCGGGAGCATTCAAGAGACCCAGTACTTC; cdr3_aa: CASSFLGSIQETQYF
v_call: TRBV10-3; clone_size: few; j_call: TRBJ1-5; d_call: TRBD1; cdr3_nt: TGTGCCATCAGTGGACAGGGTTACAATCAGCCCCAGCATTTT; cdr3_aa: CAISGQGYNQPQHF
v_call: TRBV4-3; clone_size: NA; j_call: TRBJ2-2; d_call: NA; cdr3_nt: TGCGCCAGCAGCCAAGCTAAATCCGGGGAGCTGTTTTTT; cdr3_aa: CASSQAKSGELFF
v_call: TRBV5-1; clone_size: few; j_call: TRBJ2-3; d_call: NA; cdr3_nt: TGCGCCAGCAGCTCAAGACAGGTCGGGACAGATACGCAGTATTTT; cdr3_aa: CASSSRQVGTDTQYF
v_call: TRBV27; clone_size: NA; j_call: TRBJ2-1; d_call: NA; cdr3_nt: TGTGCCAGCCCAAGGTACCTACACAATGAGCAGTTCTTC; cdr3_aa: CASPRYLHNEQFF
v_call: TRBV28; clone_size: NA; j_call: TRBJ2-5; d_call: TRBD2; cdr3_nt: TGTGCCAGCAGTGCAACTAGCGGGGGAAAAGAGACCCAGTACTTC; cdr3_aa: CASSATSGGKETQYF
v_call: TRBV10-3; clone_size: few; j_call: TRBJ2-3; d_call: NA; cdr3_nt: TGTGCCAGCGAACAGGGTAAAACTTCTGATACGCAGTATTTT; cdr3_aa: CASEQGKTSDTQYF
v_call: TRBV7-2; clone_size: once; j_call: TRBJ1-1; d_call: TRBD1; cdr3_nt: TGTGCCAGCAGCGCAGGGGGGGTGAACACTGAAGCTTTCTTT; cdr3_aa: CASSAGGVNTEAFF
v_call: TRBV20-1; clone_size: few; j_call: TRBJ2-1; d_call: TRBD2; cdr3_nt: TGCAGTGCGGCGGGGGGGGTTCGAGAGCAGTTCTTC; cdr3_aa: CSAAGGVREQFF
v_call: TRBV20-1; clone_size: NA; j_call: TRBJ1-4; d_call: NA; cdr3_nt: TGCAGTGAGGAAAGCGGTGAAAAACTGTTTTTT; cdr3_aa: CSEESGEKLFF
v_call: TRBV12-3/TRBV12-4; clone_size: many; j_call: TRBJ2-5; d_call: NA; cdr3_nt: TGTGCCAGCAGTCCGTTGGGAAGAGAGACCCAGTACTTC; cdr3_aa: CASSPLGRETQYF
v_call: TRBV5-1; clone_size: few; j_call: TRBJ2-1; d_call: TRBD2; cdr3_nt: TGCGCCAGCAGCTTAGGACTAGCGCCCAACAATGAGCAGTTCTTC; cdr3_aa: CASSLGLAPNNEQFF
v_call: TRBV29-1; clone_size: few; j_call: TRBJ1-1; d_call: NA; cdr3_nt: TGCAGCGTTGAAAGGGGGGCGCGTACTGAAGCTTTCTTT; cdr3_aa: CSVERGARTEAFF
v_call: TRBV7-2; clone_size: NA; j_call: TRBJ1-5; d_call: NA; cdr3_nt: TGTGCCAGCAGCTTACGCGCCACTAACAATCAGCCCCAGCATTTT; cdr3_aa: CASSLRATNNQPQHF
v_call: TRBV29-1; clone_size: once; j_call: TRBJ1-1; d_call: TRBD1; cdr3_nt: TGCAGCGTTGAAACCGGGACAGGGACTGAAGCTTTCTTT; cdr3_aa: CSVETGTGTEAFF
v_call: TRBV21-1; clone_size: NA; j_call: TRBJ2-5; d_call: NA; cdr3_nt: TGTGCCAGCAGCAAAGATGTCAGATCCCAAGAGACCCAGTACTTC; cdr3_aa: CASSKDVRSQETQYF
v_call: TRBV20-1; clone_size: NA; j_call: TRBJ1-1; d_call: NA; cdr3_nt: TGCAGTGCGCCGGGGTTCCTGAACACTGAAGCTTTCTTT; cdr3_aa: CSAPGFLNTEAFF
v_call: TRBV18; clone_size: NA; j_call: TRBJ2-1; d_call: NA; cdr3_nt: TGTGCCAGCTCAAGGTTTGGAGGGGAATCAGGCAATGAGCAGTTCTTC; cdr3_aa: CASSRFGGESGNEQFF
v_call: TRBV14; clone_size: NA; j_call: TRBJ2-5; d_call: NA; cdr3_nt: TGTGCCAGCAGCCACCCCAACATGGTGGAGACCCAGTACTTC; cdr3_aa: CASSHPNMVETQYF
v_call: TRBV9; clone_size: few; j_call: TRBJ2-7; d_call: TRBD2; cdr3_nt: TGTGCCAGCAGCGCCGGGGGGGCCCGTTCTACCTACGAGCAGTACTTC; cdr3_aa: CASSAGGARSTYEQYF
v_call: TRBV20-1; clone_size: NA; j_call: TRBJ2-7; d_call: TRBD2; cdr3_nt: TGCAGTGCTAGACCTAGCGGGGGTTACGAGCAGTACTTC; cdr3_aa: CSARPSGGYEQYF
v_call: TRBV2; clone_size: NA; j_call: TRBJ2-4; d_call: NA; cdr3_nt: TGTGCCAGCAGGGCGGATGTGGGAAAGCAGTACTTC; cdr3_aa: CASRADVGKQYF
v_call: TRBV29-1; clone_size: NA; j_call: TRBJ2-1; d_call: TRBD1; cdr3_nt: TGCAGCGTTGACTGGGACAGTTACAATGAGCAGTTCTTC; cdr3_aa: CSVDWDSYNEQFF
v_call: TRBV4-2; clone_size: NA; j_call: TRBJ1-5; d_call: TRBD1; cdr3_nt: TGTGCCAGCAGCCTCGAGGGACAGGCGACTCAGCCCCAGCATTTT; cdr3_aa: CASSLEGQATQPQHF
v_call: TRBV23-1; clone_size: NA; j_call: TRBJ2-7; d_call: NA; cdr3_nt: TGCGCCAGCAGTCAGTGTAGAGGGGCCTACGAGCAGTACTTC; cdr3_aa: CASSQCRGAYEQYF